Listed below are T cell receptor beta chains from one sample, sequenced in a study of early T cells in non-severe SARS-CoV-2 infection. Each CDR3 protein is one row after TCRdb ran MiXCR on the 5' RACE reads. The sample includes 15,000 to 20,000 distinct CDR3 sequences, about 5.5% seen only once; the top ten take about 6.7%. The sample was whole blood. These receptors were collected from an adult who was a healthcare worker with PCR-confirmed SARS-CoV-2 infection or an uninfected control (not recorded which). CDR3s include the opening cysteine and the closing phenylalanine or tryptophan. Fields, in order: V gene, clone size, J gene, D gene, CDR3 protein, CDR3 DNA. A D gene is named only where the DNA matches it firmly. Clone size, where shown, is once, few, many, or a class for clones that have expanded.

TRBV20-1	many	TRBJ2-3	-	CSAPPGWGLVGTDTQYF	TGCAGTGCGCCCCCCGGGTGGGGGCTGGTGGGCACAGATACGCAGTATTTT
TRBV27	many	TRBJ1-2	-	CASSYPKSTF	TGTGCCAGCAGCTACCCCAAAAGCACCTTC
TRBV3-1	-	TRBJ2-1	-	CASSQTGEYNEQFF	TGTGCCAGCAGCCAAACGGGTGAATACAATGAGCAGTTCTTC
TRBV7-9	-	TRBJ2-1	-	CASSLWTNNEQFF	TGTGCCAGCAGCTTGTGGACTAACAATGAGCAGTTCTTC
TRBV19	many	TRBJ2-1	-	CASSRSSGTYNEQFF	TGTGCCAGTAGTAGGTCCAGCGGGACATACAATGAGCAGTTCTTC
TRBV28	many	TRBJ2-7	-	CASSSLPLHEQYF	TGTGCCAGCAGTAGTTTACCCCTCCACGAGCAGTACTTC
TRBV11-2	few	TRBJ2-1	TRBD1	CASSSDRKNEQFF	TGTGCCAGCAGCTCGGACAGGAAGAATGAGCAGTTCTTC
TRBV6-6	many	TRBJ1-6	TRBD1	CASTENGPRQGSGNSPLHF	TGTGCCAGCACCGAAAACGGGCCTCGACAGGGTTCCGGGAATTCACCCCTCCACTTT
TRBV9	-	TRBJ1-1	-	CASSADAMNTEAFF	TGTGCCAGCAGCGCGGACGCCATGAACACTGAAGCTTTCTTT
TRBV18	few	TRBJ2-3	TRBD2	CASSQSSGRRDTQYF	TGTGCCAGCTCCCAATCTAGCGGGAGAAGAGATACGCAGTATTTT
TRBV28	medium-sized	TRBJ2-4	-	CATSGGHGLAKNIQYF	TGTGCCACTTCCGGGGGCCATGGCCTAGCCAAAAACATTCAGTACTTC
TRBV6-2/TRBV6-3	few	TRBJ1-5	TRBD1	CAGGQGRSQPQHF	TGTGCCGGAGGACAGGGCCGGAGTCAGCCCCAGCATTTT
TRBV20-1	many	TRBJ1-1	-	CSALVGNTEAFF	TGCAGTGCTCTCGTGGGGAACACTGAAGCTTTCTTT
TRBV20-1	many	TRBJ2-1	TRBD2	CSARADGRALNEQFF	TGCAGTGCTAGAGCGGACGGGAGGGCCCTCAATGAGCAGTTCTTC
TRBV20-1	many	TRBJ2-2	-	CSASRVAGWGELFF	TGCAGTGCTAGTCGCGTTGCGGGATGGGGGGAGCTGTTTTTT
TRBV5-4	many	TRBJ1-2	-	CASSLAIGRSSYGYTF	TGTGCCAGCAGCTTGGCCATAGGCAGGTCGAGCTATGGCTACACCTTC
TRBV18	many	TRBJ1-4	-	CASSPNRSTNEKLFF	TGTGCCAGCTCACCGAACAGGTCAACTAATGAAAAACTGTTTTTT
TRBV20-1	medium-sized	TRBJ2-6	-	CSARKDGGSGANVLTF	TGCAGTGCTAGGAAAGACGGGGGCTCTGGGGCCAACGTCCTGACTTTC
TRBV10-1	many	TRBJ2-3	TRBD2	CASGLMTSGSPDTQYF	TGCGCCAGCGGCTTAATGACTAGCGGGAGCCCAGATACGCAGTATTTT
TRBV12-3/TRBV12-4	many	TRBJ1-1	-	CASTLQGPNTEAFF	TGTGCCAGCACCCTCCAGGGGCCGAACACTGAAGCTTTCTTT
TRBV19	many	TRBJ2-1	TRBD2	CASSIRGEGNNEQFF	TGTGCCAGTAGTATACGGGGGGAGGGGAACAATGAGCAGTTCTTC
TRBV20-1	many	TRBJ1-5	-	CSASWADGGQPQHF	TGCAGTGCTAGCTGGGCAGACGGCGGCCAGCCCCAGCATTTT
TRBV24-1	many	TRBJ1-1	TRBD1	CATSESGTGNTEAFF	TGTGCCACCAGTGAGTCCGGGACAGGGAACACTGAAGCTTTCTTT
TRBV11-2	many	TRBJ1-1	-	CASSLFLGYTEAFF	TGTGCCAGCAGCTTATTTCTAGGTTACACTGAAGCTTTCTTT
TRBV11-2	many	TRBJ1-1	-	CASSLAGYGMNTEAFF	TGTGCCAGCAGCTTAGCAGGATACGGGATGAACACTGAAGCTTTCTTT
TRBV27	many	TRBJ2-7	-	CASSLKGLPFYEQYF	TGTGCCAGCAGTTTAAAAGGCCTACCCTTCTACGAGCAGTACTTC
TRBV29-1	many	TRBJ1-6	-	CSVRVTGNSPLHF	TGCAGCGTTCGTGTGACAGGCAATTCACCCCTCCACTTT
TRBV6-6	many	TRBJ2-5	-	CASTIQETQYF	TGTGCCAGCACGATCCAAGAGACCCAGTACTTC
TRBV7-2	-	TRBJ2-5	-	CASSLEGLETQYF	TGTGCCAGCAGCTTAGAAGGGTTAGAGACCCAGTACTTC
TRBV5-4	-	TRBJ2-1	TRBD1	CASSLAGTGGFF	TGTGCCAGCAGCCTCGCCGGGACAGGGGGCTTCTTC
TRBV10-1	-	TRBJ2-2	-	CASSEFPANTGELFF	TGCGCCAGCAGTGAGTTCCCCGCGAACACCGGGGAGCTGTTTTTT
TRBV30	-	TRBJ2-4	TRBD2	CAWSGTSGFNLAKNIQYF	TGTGCCTGGAGCGGGACTAGCGGGTTTAACCTAGCCAAAAACATTCAGTACTTC
TRBV4-1	many	TRBJ2-7	-	CASAGAYEQYF	TGCGCCAGCGCAGGTGCCTACGAGCAGTACTTC
TRBV2	many	TRBJ1-6	TRBD1	CATGDSRNSPLHF	TGTGCCACCGGGGACAGCCGGAATTCACCCCTCCACTTT
TRBV18	medium-sized	TRBJ2-1	-	CASSPNSYYNEQFF	TGTGCCAGCTCACCAAATTCGTACTACAATGAGCAGTTCTTC
TRBV20-1	many	TRBJ2-1	-	CSARRMRNNNEQFF	TGCAGTGCTAGAAGGATGCGGAACAACAATGAGCAGTTCTTC
TRBV10-3	medium-sized	TRBJ1-2	TRBD1	CAISWHRGLQYGYTF	TGTGCCATCAGTTGGCACAGGGGGCTACAGTATGGCTACACCTTC
TRBV6-8	few	TRBJ1-1	-	CASLIVQGDTEAFF	TGTGCCAGCCTTATAGTACAGGGTGACACTGAAGCTTTCTTT
TRBV12-3/TRBV12-4	many	TRBJ2-1	-	CASSQQNGGRANEQFF	TGTGCCAGCAGTCAACAAAACGGGGGACGGGCCAATGAGCAGTTCTTC
TRBV12-3/TRBV12-4	many	TRBJ1-5	-	CASSVVVRQAGYQPQHF	TGTGCCAGCAGCGTCGTTGTAAGGCAGGCCGGCTATCAGCCCCAGCATTTT
TRBV7-2	many	TRBJ2-1	-	CASSFVSKVNEQFF	TGTGCCAGCAGCTTTGTTTCAAAGGTCAATGAGCAGTTCTTC
TRBV3-1	few	TRBJ2-1	-	CASSQLGQPKSNEQFF	TGTGCCAGCAGCCAATTGGGGCAACCGAAATCCAATGAGCAGTTCTTC
TRBV12-3/TRBV12-4	medium-sized	TRBJ2-1	-	CASSPDPSYNEQFF	TGTGCCAGCAGCCCCGATCCCTCCTACAATGAGCAGTTCTTC
TRBV20-1	many	TRBJ2-1	-	CSARDFLAGSYNEQFF	TGCAGTGCTAGAGATTTTCTAGCTGGCTCCTACAATGAGCAGTTCTTC
TRBV19	many	TRBJ1-5	-	CASSTRTVFDNQPQHF	TGTGCCAGTAGTACCAGGACAGTTTTCGACAATCAGCCCCAGCATTTT
TRBV2	many	TRBJ2-7	-	CASSQLEGQDSSPTRQYF	TGTGCCAGCAGTCAACTTGAGGGGCAGGACTCATCTCCTACGAGGCAGTACTTC
TRBV28	many	TRBJ2-3	-	CASRRTGYTDTQYF	TGTGCCAGCAGACGCACAGGGTACACAGATACGCAGTATTTT
TRBV12-3/TRBV12-4	many	TRBJ1-6	-	CASSYGRVNSPLHF	TGTGCCAGCAGTTATGGCAGGGTTAATTCACCCCTCCACTTT
TRBV4-1	many	TRBJ2-7	-	CASSQVPGRSGEQYF	TGCGCCAGCAGCCAAGTCCCGGGAAGGAGCGGCGAGCAGTACTTC
TRBV24-1	medium-sized	TRBJ2-3	TRBD2	CATSNIGRADPGTQYF	TGTGCCACCAGCAACATCGGGAGGGCCGACCCAGGGACGCAGTATTTT
TRBV7-8	-	TRBJ1-5	-	CASRSGGRNGNQPQHF	TGTGCCAGCCGGAGCGGGGGCAGGAATGGCAATCAGCCCCAGCATTTT
TRBV19	many	TRBJ1-4	-	CASSPRSGTNEKLFF	TGTGCCAGTAGTCCTCGCTCAGGAACTAATGAAAAACTGTTTTTT
TRBV29-1	many	TRBJ2-1	-	CSVEDPQGLNEQFF	TGCAGCGTTGAAGATCCCCAGGGCTTGAATGAGCAGTTCTTC
TRBV27	many	TRBJ1-2	-	CASSATPGRATGGTF	TGTGCCAGCAGCGCTACTCCGGGGAGGGCGACTGGCGGCACCTTC
TRBV29-1	few	TRBJ1-1	-	CSVEKNTEAFF	TGCAGCGTAGAGAAGAACACTGAAGCTTTCTTT
TRBV6-5	many	TRBJ1-1	TRBD1	CASSYIRGREAFF	TGTGCCAGCAGTTACATCAGGGGGCGTGAAGCTTTCTTT
TRBV6-1	many	TRBJ1-5	TRBD1	CASSEIGTGGLQPQHF	TGTGCCAGCAGTGAAATTGGGACAGGGGGCTTGCAGCCCCAGCATTTT
TRBV20-1	medium-sized	TRBJ2-1	TRBD2	CSAPGTSGRINEQFF	TGCAGTGCCCCGGGGACTAGCGGGAGAATAAATGAGCAGTTCTTC
TRBV4-1	many	TRBJ2-7	-	CASSQVLAKVLAGEQYF	TGCGCCAGCAGCCAAGTACTCGCCAAAGTACTCGCCGGCGAGCAGTACTTC
TRBV6-2/TRBV6-3	many	TRBJ2-5	TRBD1	CASSLRLQIRGTDQETQYF	TGTGCCAGCAGTTTAAGGCTCCAGATACGAGGGACAGACCAAGAGACCCAGTACTTC